The clone carrying this T cell receptor beta chain showed up many times. Its specificity is not known. Via MiXCR, TCRdb re-called the 5' RACE reads, giving one row per CDR3 protein. The sample holds 35,000 to 40,000 distinct CDR3 sequences, over 8.5% seen once. Time point specified: technical triplicate 1. Preparation of the unsorted libraries drew on 2 million PBMCs stored at -80 C. This sample was taken from a study of neurological immune-mediated disorders. Study observations and caveats: The highest TCR clonal expansion occurred in HTLV-1-associated myelopathy; multiple sclerosis fell below healthy controls. CDR3 amino acid sequences found in expanded clones were never shared across subjects, suggesting private repertoires in all groups.

From germline, CDR1 is SQVTM and CDR2 ANQGSEA. This CDR3 spans 11 amino acids. The V and J ends lost 6 bases and 5 bases respectively, with 8 bases between them. The origin of this receptor is a man aged 55-75 years with HTLV-1-associated myelopathy (HAM/TSP). The rearrangement joins TRBV29-1 to TRBJ2-1; D call uncertain. Sequenced material: PBMCs. The CDR3 loop reads CSVIKNNEQFF. CDR3 coding DNA: TGCAGCGTCATTAAAAACAATGAGCAGTTCTTC.